This record looks at one TCR beta chain sequence and its context. Its specificity is unknown. Germline CDR1 reads MNHEY; CDR2 reads SMNVEV (reference sequence). This CDR3 has 13 amino acids. The trim removed 6 bases at V and 8 bases at J, leaving 7 bases unmatched. It was with 60 Vbeta and 13 Jbeta primers that the PCR ran. Method: immunoSEQ multiplex PCR; TCRdb's copy keeps in-frame clones and lacks some. The sample has around 130,000 clones, around 70% seen once. These data belong to a study of cytomegalovirus exposure and HLA in healthy donors. Study background: Early on, a data release was issued that held some 85 million unique TCRs from HLA-typed donors.

Study-wide points: Available immune exposure information was restricted to CMV serostatus only. In vitro work confirmed that a few CMV-associated chains recognize CMV antigens.

V and J are TRBV27 and TRBJ2-1; 7 nucleotides align to TRBD2. The TCR comes from a woman aged 25 to 39 in good health and CMV-seronegative. Input material: PBMCs. The chain's CDR3 is CASRTLASDEQFF. The CDR3 nucleotides read TGTGCCAGCAGAACACTAGCGTCAGATGAGCAGTTCTTC.